One and the same sample provided the 20 T cell receptor beta chains below, sequenced in a study of tumor-infiltrating lymphocytes in primary liver carcinoma. A constant-region primer served to make TCR beta cDNA from roughly 480 ng total RNA. Three nested multiplex PCR rounds, a slightly modified ARM-PCR, produced the libraries for TCR beta. TRBV1-TRBV30 forward primers paired with a C-beta reverse primer were used in the first two PCR rounds, which ran approximately 11 cycles each. TCRdb recomputed calls from the multiplex PCR reads with MiXCR, one row per CDR3 protein. This table has approximately 74,000 distinct CDR3 sequences, over 55% appearing once. Co-extracted RNA and DNA came from roughly 20-30 mg of unsorted bulk tissue. Sequencing was done on a sample of liver tumor tissue from sampling region 4. Regarding subset: tumor region T4, right-lateral pole. Receptors were obtained from a woman aged 55-69 years with primary liver carcinoma and hepatitis B virus infection.

This clonotype has more than one count but fewer than ten. The chain couples TRBV2 to TRBJ2-7; no reliable D call. The V gene lost 7 bases and the J gene lost 1 base, with 5 bases spanning the gap. Germline CDR1 and CDR2: SNHLY and FYNNEI. The CDR3 contains 11 residues. The CDR3 DNA reads TGTGCCAGCACCAGTTCCTACGAGCAGTACTTC. It specifies CASTSSYEQYF.

Comments on this clonotype: The junction departs from the called germline gene at one end, perhaps through a read error. V gene TRBV10-3 combines with J gene TRBJ1-4, with D unclear. The CDR3 spans 15 residues. Germline V gene sequence: CDR1 ENHRY, CDR2 SYGVKD. The CDR3 sequence is CAISDADSTNEKLFF. The CDR3 region has the DNA TGTGCCATCAGTGATGCCGATTCGACTAATGAGAAACTGTTTTTT.

Concerning this clonotype itself: One junction end disagrees with the germline gene, perhaps due to a read error. This chain links TRBV28 with TRBJ2-7, with TRBD2 identical over 10 bases. Germline CDR1 reads MDHEN; CDR2 reads SYDVKM. CDR3 length equals 14 residues. CDR3 DNA: TGTGCCAGCGGGACAAGCGGGAGGGCCTACGAGAAGTACTTC. Its protein is CASGTSGRAYEKYF.

Worth noting for this clonotype: This clone may be a read error of a much larger clone one base away. Lacking the conserved final phenylalanine or tryptophan, this CDR3 likely reflects a read error. This chain joins TRBV6-5 and TRBJ2-7; D is ambiguous. Deletions cut 0 bases from V and 5 bases from J, with 14 bases between. Germline-derived CDR1 and CDR2 are MNHEY and SVGAGI. This CDR3 comprises 15 residues. DNA of the CDR3: TGTGCCAGCAGTTACTCGGATTCAGCTATCAACGAGCAGTACCTC. It yields the protein CASSYSDSAINEQYL.

The J gene is TRBJ1-2, the V gene TRBV20-1; 9 bases are shared with TRBD1. With 6 bases clipped from V and 7 bases from J, the junction kept 9 bases outside the gene matches. Germline-derived CDR1 and CDR2 are DFQATT and SNEGSKA (reference sequence). This CDR3 contains 13 residues. The CDR3 region is CSAREQGAFGYTF. For the CDR3, the DNA is TGCAGTGCGAGGGAACAGGGGGCCTTTGGCTACACCTTC.

On this clonotype: A junction end diverges from the germline sequence, so it may reflect a read error. The chain recombines TRBV6-6 with TRBJ2-2, with D possibly being TRBD2 (6 bases). The CDR3 covers 15 residues. The germline V gene has CDR1 MNHNY and CDR2 SVGAGI (reference sequence). The CDR3 sequence is CASSREEAHTGELFF. DNA for the CDR3: TGTGCCAGCAGCAGGGAGGAGGCGCACACAGGGGAGCTGTTTTTT.

At least ten counts were recorded for this clonotype. This chain's CDR3 is CASSLPTSGRVGADTQYF. The CDR3, as DNA: TGTGCCAGCAGTTTACCGACTAGCGGGAGGGTTGGGGCAGATACGCAGTATTTT. V gene TRBV28 combines with J gene TRBJ2-3, with TRBD2 matching over 14 bases. Germline CDR1 reads MDHEN; CDR2 reads SYDVKM. The CDR3 has 18 amino acids. After removal of 2 bases from V and 4 bases from J, the junction contained 8 bases not matched to a gene.

As regards this clonotype: One end of the junction does not line up with germline, which may come from a read error. This chain links TRBV6-1 with TRBJ2-3, with TRBD2 matching 7 bases. The CDR3 runs to 14 residues. Looked up from germline, CDR1 is MNHNS and CDR2 is SASEGT. CDR3 residues: CASALRESTDTQYF. CDR3 nucleotides: TGTGCCAGCGCTTTGCGGGAGAGCACAGATACACAGTATTTT.

As for this clonotype: A clone one base away is much larger, so this may be a read error. The V call is TRBV6-4, the J call TRBJ2-3, with 9 bases lining up with TRBD1. Looked up from germline, CDR1 is MRHNA and CDR2 is SNTAGT. The CDR3 runs to 15 residues. The CDR3, as DNA: TGTACCAGCAGTCGACGGACAGGGGAGAGTGATACGCAGTATTTT. Translating gives CTSSRRTGESDTQYF.

This clonotype was recorded only once. V gene TRBV12-3 or TRBV12-4 combines with J gene TRBJ2-2; D could derive from TRBD1 or TRBD2 (5 bases each). V gave up 7 bases and J gave up 8 bases, with 20 bases separating them. CDR3 size: 15 residues. The CDR3 loop is CASILGGWGTGELFF. CDR3 in DNA: TGTGCCAGCATCCTAGGCGGGTGGGGCACTGGGGAGCTGTTTTTT.

This clonotype has ten or more counts. The chain joins TRBV7-9 to TRBJ2-5; no definite D call. The CDR3 runs 14 residues. CDR1 is SEHNR, CDR2 FQNEAQ, per germline (reference sequence). Trimming removed 1 base at V and 2 bases at J, with 8 bases between. CDR3 in amino acids: CASSLVAQQETQYF. DNA for the CDR3: TGTGCCAGCAGCTTAGTCGCACAGCAAGAGACCCAGTACTTC.

This clonotype was seen repeatedly, ten times or more. With a much larger clone just one base away, this may be a read error. V gene TRBV6-1 combines with J gene TRBJ2-7; 9 bases align to TRBD2. Germline V CDR1 and CDR2: MNHNS, SASEGT. The junction had 10 bases not matched to a gene; V was cut back by 8 bases and J by 2 bases. The length of the CDR3 is 15 residues. The CDR3: CASGGRTSVTYEQYF. For the CDR3, the DNA is TGTGCCAGCGGTGGACGGACTAGCGTCACCTACGAGCAGTACTTC.

Concerning this clonotype: Sequence at one end of the junction differs from germline and may be a read error. V and J are TRBV28 and TRBJ2-5; 9 bases line up with TRBD2. CDR1 is MDHEN and CDR2 is SYDVKM in the germline V gene. The CDR3 is 16 amino acids. CDR3 coding DNA: TGTGTCAGCCGGAGGACTAGCGCAACTTCAGGGGAGACCCAGAACTTC. Amino acids: CVSRRTSATSGETQNF. The complete variable domain, with remaining parts taken from reference TRBV28 and TRBJ2-5, reads DVKVTQSSRYLVKRTGEKVFLECVQDMDHENMFWYRQDPGLGLRLIYFSYDVKMKEKGDIPEGYSVSREKKERFSLILESASTNQTSMYLCVSRRTSATSGETQNFGPGTRLLVL.

Points on this clonotype: The CDR3 ends on some other residue instead of the conserved phenylalanine or tryptophan, so this is likely a read error. The gene calls are TRBV10-2 and TRBJ2-4, with D possibly TRBD1 on 5 matching bases. The germline CDR1 and CDR2 sequences are WSHSY and SAAADI. The CDR3 extends over 14 amino acids. Here the CDR3 DNA reads TGCGCCAGGAGTGAGTCAAGGGGATGGGACATTCAGTACTTA. Translating it yields CARSESRGWDIQYL.

A remark on this clonotype: An end of the junction does not agree with germline; a read error may underlie this. The V gene is TRBV6-5, the J gene TRBJ1-2, with D possibly TRBD1 on 5 matching bases. This CDR3 is built from 13 residues. In germline, CDR1 is MNHEY, CDR2 SVGAGI. CDR3 DNA: TGTGCCAGCATTTACACGGGGGTTGGAGGCTACACCTTC. Its translation: CASIYTGVGGYTF.

This clonotype counts as medium-sized. The V gene is TRBV29-1, the J gene TRBJ2-1; D not resolved. The V end lost 1 base, the J end lost 7 bases, and 8 bases lay between the germline ends. The CDR3 has 12 amino acids. Germline CDR1 is SQVTM and CDR2 is ANQGSEA. The CDR3 here is CSVEGLWNEQFF. The CDR3, as DNA: TGCAGCGTTGAAGGGTTGTGGAATGAGCAGTTCTTC.

A remark on this clonotype: At one end, the junction sequence differs from germline, possibly due to a read error. The CDR3 DNA is TGTGCAAGCAGCTTGGACGGTCTAGGCTCGAAGCAGTACTTC. Its translation is CASSLDGLGSKQYF. V is TRBV11-2 and J is TRBJ2-7; D unclear. CDR3 length equals 14 residues. CDR1 is SGHAT, CDR2 FQNNGV, per germline.

This clonotype was seen ten or more times. The genes are TRBV2 and TRBJ1-5; D is ambiguous. Germline CDR1 SNHLY, CDR2 FYNNEI. The CDR3 consists of 15 residues. The V end lost 6 bases, the J end lost 3 bases, and 15 bases lay between the germline ends. The CDR3 DNA reads TGTGCCAGCAGAGTGGCTTCAGGACTCAATCAGCCCCAGCATTTT. Translation: CASRVASGLNQPQHF.

The chain recombines TRBV28 with TRBJ2-2; 12 nucleotides match TRBD2. The CDR3 is 16 amino acids. Losses at the gene ends were 8 bases for V and 1 base for J; bases not matched to a gene: 5. Germline CDR1 and CDR2: MDHEN and SYDVKM. The DNA for the CDR3 is TGTGCCAGCGGCCCTAGCGGGAGGGAGAACACCGGGGAGCTGTTTTTT. It yields the protein CASGPSGRENTGELFF.

Regarding this clonotype: A read error may account for a junction end that differs from germline. V is TRBV6-5 and J is TRBJ1-1; 8 bases fit TRBD1. The germline gives CDR1 MNHEY, CDR2 SVGAGI. This CDR3 spans 14 amino acids. The CDR3 nucleotides are TGTGCCGGCAGCTTGGGACAGGAATACTCTGAAGCTCTCTTT. This sequence encodes CAGSLGQEYSEALF.